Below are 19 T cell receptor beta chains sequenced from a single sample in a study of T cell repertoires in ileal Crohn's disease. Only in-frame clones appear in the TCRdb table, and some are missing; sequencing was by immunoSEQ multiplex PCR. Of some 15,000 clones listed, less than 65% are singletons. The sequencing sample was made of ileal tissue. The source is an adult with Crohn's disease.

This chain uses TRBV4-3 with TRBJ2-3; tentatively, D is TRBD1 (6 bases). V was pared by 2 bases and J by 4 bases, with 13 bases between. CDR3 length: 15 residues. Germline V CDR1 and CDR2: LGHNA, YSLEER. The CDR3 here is CASSQLDSKADTQYF. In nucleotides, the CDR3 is TGCGCCAGCAGCCAACTGGACAGTAAAGCAGATACGCAGTATTTT.

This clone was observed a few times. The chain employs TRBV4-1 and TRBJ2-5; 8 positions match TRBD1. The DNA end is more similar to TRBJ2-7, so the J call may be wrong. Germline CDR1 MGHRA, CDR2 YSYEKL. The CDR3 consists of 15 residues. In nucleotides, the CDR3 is TGCGCCAGCAGCCAAGCCGGGACAGGCCCCTACGAGCAGTACTTC. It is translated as CASSQAGTGPYEQYF.

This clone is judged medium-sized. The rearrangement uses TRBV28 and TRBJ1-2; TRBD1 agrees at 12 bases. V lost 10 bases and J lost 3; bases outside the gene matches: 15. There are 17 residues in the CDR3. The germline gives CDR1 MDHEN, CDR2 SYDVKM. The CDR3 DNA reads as TGTGCCATCCCTGCCGGGACAGGGGGCGGTTGGGACTATGGCTACACCTTC. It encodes CAIPAGTGGGWDYGYTF.

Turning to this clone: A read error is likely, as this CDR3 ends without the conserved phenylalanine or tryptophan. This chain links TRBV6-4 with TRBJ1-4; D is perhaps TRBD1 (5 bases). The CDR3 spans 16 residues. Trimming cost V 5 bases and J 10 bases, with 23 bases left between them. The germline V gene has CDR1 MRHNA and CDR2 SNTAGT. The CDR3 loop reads CASSYSGPRGGVKLFS. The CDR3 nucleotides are TGTGCCAGCAGTTATTCGGGACCCCGGGGGGGAGTAAAACTGTTTTCT.

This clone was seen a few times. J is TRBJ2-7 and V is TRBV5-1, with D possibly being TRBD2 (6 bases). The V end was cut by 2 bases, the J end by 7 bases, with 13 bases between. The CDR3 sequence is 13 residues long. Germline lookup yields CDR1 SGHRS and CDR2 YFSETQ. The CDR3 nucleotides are TGCGCCAGCAGCTTCCTCGAGGCGGGGGAGCAGTACTTC. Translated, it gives CASSFLEAGEQYF. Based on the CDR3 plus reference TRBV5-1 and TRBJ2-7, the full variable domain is KAGVTQTPRYLIKTRGQQVTLSCSPISGHRSVSWYQQTPGQGLQFLFEYFSETQRNKGNFPGRFSGRQFSNSRSEMNVSTLELGDSALYLCASSFLEAGEQYFGPGTRLTVT.

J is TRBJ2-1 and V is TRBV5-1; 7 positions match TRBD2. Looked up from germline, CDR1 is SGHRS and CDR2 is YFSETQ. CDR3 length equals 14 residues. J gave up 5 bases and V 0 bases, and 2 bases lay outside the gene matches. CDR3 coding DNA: TGCGCCAGCAGCTTGGGACTAGCCGACAATGAGCAGTTCTTC. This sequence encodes CASSLGLADNEQFF.

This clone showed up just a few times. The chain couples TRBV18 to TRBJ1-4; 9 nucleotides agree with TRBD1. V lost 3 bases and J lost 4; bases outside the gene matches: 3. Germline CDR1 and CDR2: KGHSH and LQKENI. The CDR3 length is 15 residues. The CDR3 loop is CASSPLDRGNEKLFF. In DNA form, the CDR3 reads TGTGCCAGCTCACCGCTGGACAGGGGTAATGAAAAACTGTTTTTT. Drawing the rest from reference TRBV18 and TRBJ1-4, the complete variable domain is NAGVMQNPRHLVRRRGQEARLRCSPMKGHSHVYWYRQLPEEGLKFMVYLQKENIIDESGMPKERFSAEFPKEGPSILRIQQVVRGDSAAYFCASSPLDRGNEKLFFGSGTQLSVL.

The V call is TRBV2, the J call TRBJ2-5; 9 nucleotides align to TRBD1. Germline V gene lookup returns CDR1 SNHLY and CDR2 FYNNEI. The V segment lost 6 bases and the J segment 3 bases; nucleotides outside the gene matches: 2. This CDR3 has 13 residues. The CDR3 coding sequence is TGTGCCAGCAGAGGACAGGGGAAAGAGACCCAGTACTTC. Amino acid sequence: CASRGQGKETQYF.

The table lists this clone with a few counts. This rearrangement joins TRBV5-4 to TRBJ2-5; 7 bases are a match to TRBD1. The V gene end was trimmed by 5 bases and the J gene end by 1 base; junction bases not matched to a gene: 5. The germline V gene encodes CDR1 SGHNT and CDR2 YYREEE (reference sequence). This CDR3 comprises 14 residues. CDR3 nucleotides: TGTGCCAGCAGTCCGACAGGGATCCAAGAGACCCAGTACTTC. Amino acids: CASSPTGIQETQYF. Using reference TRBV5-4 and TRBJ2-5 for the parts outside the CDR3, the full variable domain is ETGVTQSPTHLIKTRGQQVTLRCSSQSGHNTVSWYQQALGQGPQFIFQYYREEENGRGNFPPRFSGLQFPNYSSELNVNALELDDSALYLCASSPTGIQETQYFGPGTRLLVL.

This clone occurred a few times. CDR3 nucleotides: TGCGCCAGCAGCGTACTACAGGGATCCTACGAGCAGTACTTC. Its translation: CASSVLQGSYEQYF. The chain is built from TRBV5-1 and TRBJ2-7; a possible D gene is TRBD1 (6 bases). The CDR3 covers 14 residues. The germline V gene encodes CDR1 SGHRS and CDR2 YFSETQ. Trimming left V 4 bases short and J 1 base short, with 12 bases between.

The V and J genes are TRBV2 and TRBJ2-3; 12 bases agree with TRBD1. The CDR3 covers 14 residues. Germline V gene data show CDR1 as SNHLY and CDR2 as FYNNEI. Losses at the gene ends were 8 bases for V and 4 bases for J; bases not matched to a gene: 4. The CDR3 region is CASSGDRGPDTQYF. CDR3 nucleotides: TGTGCCAGCTCGGGGGACAGGGGGCCAGATACGCAGTATTTT.

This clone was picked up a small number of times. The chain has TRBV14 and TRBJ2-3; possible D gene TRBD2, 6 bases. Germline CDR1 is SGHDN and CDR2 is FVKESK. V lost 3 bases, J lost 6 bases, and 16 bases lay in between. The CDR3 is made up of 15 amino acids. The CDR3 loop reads CASSQAGTRLDTQYF. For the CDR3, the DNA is TGTGCCAGCAGCCAGGCGGGGACCCGTTTGGATACGCAGTATTTT.

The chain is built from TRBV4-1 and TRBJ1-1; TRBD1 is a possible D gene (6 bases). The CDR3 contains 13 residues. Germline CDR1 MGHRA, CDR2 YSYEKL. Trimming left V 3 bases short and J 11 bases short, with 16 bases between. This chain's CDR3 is CASSHPGTNVAFF. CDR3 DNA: TGCGCCAGCAGCCACCCCGGGACAAACGTGGCTTTCTTT.

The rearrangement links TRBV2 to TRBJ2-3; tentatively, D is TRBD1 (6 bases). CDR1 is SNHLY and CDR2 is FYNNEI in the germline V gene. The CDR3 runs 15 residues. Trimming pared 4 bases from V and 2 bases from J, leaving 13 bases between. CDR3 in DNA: TGTGCCAGCAGTGCTTCGGGGACATACACAGATACGCAGTATTTT. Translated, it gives CASSASGTYTDTQYF.

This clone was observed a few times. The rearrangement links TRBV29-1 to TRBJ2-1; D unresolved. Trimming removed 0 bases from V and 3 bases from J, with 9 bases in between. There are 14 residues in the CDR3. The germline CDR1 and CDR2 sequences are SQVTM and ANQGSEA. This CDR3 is CSVEDQAVYNEQFF. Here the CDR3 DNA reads TGCAGCGTTGAAGACCAGGCCGTCTACAATGAGCAGTTCTTC.

In DNA, the CDR3 is TGTGCCACCTCGGGGCACAGGGATTTAGGCAGGAACTATGGCTACACCTTC. It yields the protein CATSGHRDLGRNYGYTF. The genes are TRBV19 and TRBJ1-2, with D possibly matching TRBD1 (6 bases). The CDR3 sequence is 17 residues long. Germline values: CDR1 LNHDA, CDR2 SQIVND (reference sequence). V was trimmed by 10 bases and J by 2 bases, leaving 26 bases between them.

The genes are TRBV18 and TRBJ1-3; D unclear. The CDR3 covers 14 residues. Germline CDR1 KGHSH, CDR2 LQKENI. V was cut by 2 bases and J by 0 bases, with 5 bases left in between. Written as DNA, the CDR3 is TGTGCCAGCTCACCAGCCTACTCTGGAAACACCATATATTTT. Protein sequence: CASSPAYSGNTIYF.

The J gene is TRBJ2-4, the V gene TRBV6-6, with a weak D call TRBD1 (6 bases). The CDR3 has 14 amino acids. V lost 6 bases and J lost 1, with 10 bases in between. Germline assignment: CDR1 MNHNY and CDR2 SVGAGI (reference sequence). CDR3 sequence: CASRWGQAKNIQYF. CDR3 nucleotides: TGTGCCAGCAGGTGGGGGCAGGCCAAAAACATTCAGTACTTC.

The CDR3 sequence: CASDTGSGEAFF. The CDR3 nucleotides read TGTGCCAGTGATACAGGGTCTGGTGAAGCTTTCTTT. The chain employs TRBV19 and TRBJ1-1; tentatively, D is TRBD1 (6 bases). Germline CDR1 reads LNHDA; CDR2 reads SQIVND (reference sequence). V was cut by 8 bases and J by 7 bases, with 14 bases left in between. There are 12 residues in the CDR3.